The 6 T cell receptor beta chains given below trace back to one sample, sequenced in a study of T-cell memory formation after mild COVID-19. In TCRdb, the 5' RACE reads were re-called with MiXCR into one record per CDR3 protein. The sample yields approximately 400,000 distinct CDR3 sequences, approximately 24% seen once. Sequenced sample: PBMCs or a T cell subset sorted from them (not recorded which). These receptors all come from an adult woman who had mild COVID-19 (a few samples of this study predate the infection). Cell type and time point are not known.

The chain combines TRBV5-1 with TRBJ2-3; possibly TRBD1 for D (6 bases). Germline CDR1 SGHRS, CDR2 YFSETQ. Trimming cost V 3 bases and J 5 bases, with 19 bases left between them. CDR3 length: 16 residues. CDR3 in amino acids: CASSSGWGQTRDTQYF. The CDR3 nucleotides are TGCGCCAGCAGCTCCGGGTGGGGACAAACAAGAGATACGCAGTATTTT.

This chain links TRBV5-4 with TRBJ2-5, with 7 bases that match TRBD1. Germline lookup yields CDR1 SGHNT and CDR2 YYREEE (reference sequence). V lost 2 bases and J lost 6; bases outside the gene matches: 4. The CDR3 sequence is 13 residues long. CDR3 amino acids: CASSLGGEKTQYF. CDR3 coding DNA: TGTGCCAGCAGCTTAGGGGGCGAGAAGACCCAGTACTTC.

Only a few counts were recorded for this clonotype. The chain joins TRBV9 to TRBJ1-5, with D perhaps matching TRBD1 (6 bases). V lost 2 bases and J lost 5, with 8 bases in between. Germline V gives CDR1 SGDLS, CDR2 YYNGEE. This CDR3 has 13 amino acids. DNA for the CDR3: TGTGCCAGCAGCGTCACAGGGTATCAGCCCCAGCATTTT. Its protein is CASSVTGYQPQHF.

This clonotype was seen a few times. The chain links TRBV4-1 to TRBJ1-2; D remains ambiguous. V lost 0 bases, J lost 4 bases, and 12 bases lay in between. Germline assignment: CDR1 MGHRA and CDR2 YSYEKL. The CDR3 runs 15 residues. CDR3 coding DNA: TGCGCCAGCAGCCAAGATGTTTCTCTGGGCTATGGCTACACCTTC. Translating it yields CASSQDVSLGYGYTF.

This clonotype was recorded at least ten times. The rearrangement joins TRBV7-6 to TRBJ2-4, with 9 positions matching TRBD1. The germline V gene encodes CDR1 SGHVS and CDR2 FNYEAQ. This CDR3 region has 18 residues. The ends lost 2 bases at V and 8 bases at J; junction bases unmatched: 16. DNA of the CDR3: TGTGCCAGCAGCTTAAGGATTGGTAGAGGACAGGGGAGGGACATTCAGTACTTC. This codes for CASSLRIGRGQGRDIQYF. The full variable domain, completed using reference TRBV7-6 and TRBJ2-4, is GAGVSQSPRYKVTKRGQDVALRCDPISGHVSLYWYRQALGQGPEFLTYFNYEAQQDKSGLPNDRFSAERPEGSISTLTIQRTEQRDSAMYRCASSLRIGRGQGRDIQYFGAGTRLSVL.

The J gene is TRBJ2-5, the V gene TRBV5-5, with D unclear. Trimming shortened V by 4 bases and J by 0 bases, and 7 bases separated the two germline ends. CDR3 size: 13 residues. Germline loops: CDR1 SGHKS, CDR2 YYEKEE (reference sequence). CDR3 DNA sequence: TGTGCCAGCAGCGAAGTCAACCAAGAGACCCAGTACTTC. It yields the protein CASSEVNQETQYF.